The 7 T cell receptor beta chains listed next were all sequenced from one sample in a study of blood T cells in healthy people across ages. Primers used in a second PCR of roughly 6 to 11 cycles were a sample-barcoded 5' primer and a J-beta primer mix. TCRdb itself ran the 5' RACE reads through MiXCR, one entry per CDR3 protein. The data hold some 900,000 distinct CDR3 sequences, with 29% observed a single time. Sequenced input: blood. These TCRs come from an elderly woman in good health.

Turning to this clonotype: A much larger clone differs from this one at a single base, so this may be a read error. The rearrangement joins TRBV3-1 to TRBJ2-4; D call uncertain. The ends were cut back, 4 bases at V and 8 bases at J, with 6 bases in the middle. CDR1 is LGHDT and CDR2 is YNNKEL in the germline V gene (reference sequence). The CDR3 runs 11 residues. The CDR3 DNA sequence: TGTGCCAGCAGCCCGACGGACATTCAGTACTTC. Amino acid sequence: CASSPTDIQYF.

This clonotype has ten or more counts. The V and J genes are TRBV12-3 or TRBV12-4 and TRBJ1-2; weak D call: TRBD1 (5 bases). Trimming left V 6 bases short and J 1 base short, with 15 bases between. The CDR3 consists of 15 residues. In nucleotides, the CDR3 is TGTGCCAGCAGCCAGGGACTCAAAATTAACTATGGCTACACCTTC. This encodes CASSQGLKINYGYTF.

This clonotype showed up many times. The CDR3 region has the DNA TGCAGTGCTAGCCCCCTGGACTATGGCTACACCTTC. This encodes CSASPLDYGYTF. This chain uses TRBV20-1 with TRBJ1-2, with D uncertain. Looked up from germline, CDR1 is DFQATT and CDR2 is SNEGSKA (reference sequence). Trimming left V 3 bases short and J 3 bases short, with 8 bases between. The CDR3 spans 12 residues.

Note on this clonotype: This sequence may be a read error, since a much larger clone differs from it by one base. The rearrangement uses TRBV10-3 and TRBJ2-5, with D hard to call. The CDR3 spans 14 residues. Germline-derived CDR1 and CDR2 are ENHRY and SYGVKD. The ends were cut back, 2 bases at V and 11 bases at J, with 18 bases in the middle. In nucleotides, the CDR3 is TGTGCCATCAGTGAGGGCCCGGAATACAATGAGCAGTACTTC. It is translated as CAISEGPEYNEQYF.

The chain uses TRBV20-1 and TRBJ2-7; 10 nucleotides agree with TRBD2. The V gene's germline CDR1 is DFQATT and CDR2 SNEGSKA (reference sequence). V shed 4 bases, J shed 0 bases, and the junction held 3 bases outside the gene matches. This CDR3 spans 14 amino acids. CDR3 coding DNA: TGCAGTGCTATCCCTAGCGGGAGCTCCTACGAGCAGTACTTC. Its translation: CSAIPSGSSYEQYF.

This clonotype was recorded at least ten times. This chain links TRBV20-1 with TRBJ2-7; perhaps TRBD2 as D (6 bases). CDR3 length: 12 residues. Trimming left V 3 bases short and J 2 bases short, with 8 bases between. The germline V gene encodes CDR1 DFQATT and CDR2 SNEGSKA (reference sequence). The CDR3 here is CSAREGTYEQYF. CDR3 in DNA: TGCAGTGCTAGGGAGGGGACCTACGAGCAGTACTTC.

V and J are TRBV7-2 and TRBJ2-4, with no clear D. The J call may be wrong; the DNA end is better matched by TRBJ2-7. This CDR3 region has 13 residues. CDR1 is SGHTA and CDR2 is FQGNSA in the germline V gene. The CDR3 loop reads CASSFDPIYEQYF. CDR3 nucleotides: TGTGCCAGCAGCTTCGACCCAATCTACGAGCAGTACTTC.